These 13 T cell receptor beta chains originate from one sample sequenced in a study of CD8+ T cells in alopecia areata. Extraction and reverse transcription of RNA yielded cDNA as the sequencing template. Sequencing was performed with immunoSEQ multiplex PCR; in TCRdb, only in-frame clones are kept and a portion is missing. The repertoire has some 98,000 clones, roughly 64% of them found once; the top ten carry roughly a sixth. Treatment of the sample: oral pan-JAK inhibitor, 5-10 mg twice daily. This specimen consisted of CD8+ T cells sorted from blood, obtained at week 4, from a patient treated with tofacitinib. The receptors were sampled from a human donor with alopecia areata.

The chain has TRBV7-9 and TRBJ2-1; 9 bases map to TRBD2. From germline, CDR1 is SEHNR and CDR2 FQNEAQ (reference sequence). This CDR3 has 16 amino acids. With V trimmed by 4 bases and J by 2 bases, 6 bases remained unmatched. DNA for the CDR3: TGTGCCAGCAGCTCAATCGGCGGGAGGGCCTACAATGAGCAGTTCTTC. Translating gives CASSSIGGRAYNEQFF. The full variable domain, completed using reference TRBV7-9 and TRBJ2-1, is DTGVSQNPRHKITKRGQNVTFRCDPISEHNRLYWYRQTLGQGPEFLTYFQNEAQLEKSRLLSDRFSAERPKGSFSTLEIQRTEQGDSAMYLCASSSIGGRAYNEQFFGPGTRLTVL.

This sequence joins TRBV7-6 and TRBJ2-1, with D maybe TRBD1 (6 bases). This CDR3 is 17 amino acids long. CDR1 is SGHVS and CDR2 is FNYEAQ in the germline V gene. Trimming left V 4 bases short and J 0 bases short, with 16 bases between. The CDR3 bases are TGTGCCAGCAGCTCTCGACAGGCCTCCGTCTCCTACAATGAGCAGTTCTTC. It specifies CASSSRQASVSYNEQFF.

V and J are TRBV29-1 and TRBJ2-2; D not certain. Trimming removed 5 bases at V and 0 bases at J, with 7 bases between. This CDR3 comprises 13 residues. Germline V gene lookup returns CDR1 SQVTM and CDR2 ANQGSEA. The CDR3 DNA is TGCAGCGTTATTAGCCCGAACACCGGGGAGCTGTTTTTT. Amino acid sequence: CSVISPNTGELFF.

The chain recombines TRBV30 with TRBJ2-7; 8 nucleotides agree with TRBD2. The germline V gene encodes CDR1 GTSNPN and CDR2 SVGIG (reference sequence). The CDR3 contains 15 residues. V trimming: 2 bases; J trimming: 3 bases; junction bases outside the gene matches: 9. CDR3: CAWSISGIANYEQYF. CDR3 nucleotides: TGTGCCTGGAGTATTAGCGGGATTGCAAACTACGAGCAGTACTTC.

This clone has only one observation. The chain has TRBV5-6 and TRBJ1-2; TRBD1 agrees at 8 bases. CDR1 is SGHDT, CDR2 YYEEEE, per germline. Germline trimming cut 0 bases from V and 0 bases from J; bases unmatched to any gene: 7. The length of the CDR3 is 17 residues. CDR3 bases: TGTGCCAGCAGCTTGGGCCGGACAGGGTATACTAACTATGGCTACACCTTC. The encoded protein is CASSLGRTGYTNYGYTF.

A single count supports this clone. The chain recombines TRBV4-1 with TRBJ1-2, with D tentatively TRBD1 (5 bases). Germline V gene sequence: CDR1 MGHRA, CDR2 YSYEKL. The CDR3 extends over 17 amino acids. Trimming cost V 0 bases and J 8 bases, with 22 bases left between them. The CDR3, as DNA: TGCGCCAGCAGCCAAGATCCGGGGGGGTTGACCCTCGCGGGCTACACCTTC. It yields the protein CASSQDPGGLTLAGYTF.

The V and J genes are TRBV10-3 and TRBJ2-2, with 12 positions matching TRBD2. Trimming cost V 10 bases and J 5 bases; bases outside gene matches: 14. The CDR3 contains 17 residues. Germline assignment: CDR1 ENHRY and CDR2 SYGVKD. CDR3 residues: CASTPGLAGILTGELFF. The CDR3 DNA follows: TGTGCCAGCACACCCGGACTAGCGGGAATTCTGACCGGGGAGCTGTTTTTT.

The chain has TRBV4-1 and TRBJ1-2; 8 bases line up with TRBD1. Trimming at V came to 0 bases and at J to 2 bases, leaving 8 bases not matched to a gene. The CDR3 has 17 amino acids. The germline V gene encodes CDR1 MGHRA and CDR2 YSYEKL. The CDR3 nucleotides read TGCGCCAGCAGCCAAGACCCTCCGCAGGGGGCGAACTATGGCTACACCTTC. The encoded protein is CASSQDPPQGANYGYTF.

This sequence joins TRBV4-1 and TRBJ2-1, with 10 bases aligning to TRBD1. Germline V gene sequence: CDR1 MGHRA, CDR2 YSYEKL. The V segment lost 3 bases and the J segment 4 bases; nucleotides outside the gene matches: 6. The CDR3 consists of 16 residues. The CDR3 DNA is TGCGCCAGCAGCCACACCGGGACAGGGGCTTACAATGAGCAGTTCTTC. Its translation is CASSHTGTGAYNEQFF.

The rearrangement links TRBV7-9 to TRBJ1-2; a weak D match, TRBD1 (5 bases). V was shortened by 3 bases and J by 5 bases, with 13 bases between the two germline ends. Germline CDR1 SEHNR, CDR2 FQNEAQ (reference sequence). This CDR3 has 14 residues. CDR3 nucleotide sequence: TGTGCCAGCAGCTTGCCCGGGACCGGTTATGGCTACACCTTC. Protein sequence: CASSLPGTGYGYTF.

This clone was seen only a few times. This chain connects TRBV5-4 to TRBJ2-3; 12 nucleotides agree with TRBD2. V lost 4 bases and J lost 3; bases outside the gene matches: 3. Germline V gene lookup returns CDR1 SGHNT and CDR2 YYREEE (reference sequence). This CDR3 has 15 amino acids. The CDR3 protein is CASSIGTSGTDTQYF. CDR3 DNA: TGTGCCAGCAGCATCGGGACTAGCGGGACAGATACGCAGTATTTT.

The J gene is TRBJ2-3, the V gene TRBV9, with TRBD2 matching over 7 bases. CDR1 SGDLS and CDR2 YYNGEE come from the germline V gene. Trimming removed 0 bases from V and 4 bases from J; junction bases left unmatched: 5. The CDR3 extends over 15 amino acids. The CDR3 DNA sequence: TGTGCCAGCAGCGTAGAGGGAGGGGCCGCAGATACGCAGTATTTT. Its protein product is CASSVEGGAADTQYF.

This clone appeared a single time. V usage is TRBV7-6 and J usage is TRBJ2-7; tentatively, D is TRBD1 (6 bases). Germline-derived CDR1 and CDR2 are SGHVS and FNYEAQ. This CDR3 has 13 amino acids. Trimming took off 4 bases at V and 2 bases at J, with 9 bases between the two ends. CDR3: CASSSGQTYEQYF. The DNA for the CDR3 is TGTGCCAGCAGCTCTGGACAGACCTACGAGCAGTACTTC.